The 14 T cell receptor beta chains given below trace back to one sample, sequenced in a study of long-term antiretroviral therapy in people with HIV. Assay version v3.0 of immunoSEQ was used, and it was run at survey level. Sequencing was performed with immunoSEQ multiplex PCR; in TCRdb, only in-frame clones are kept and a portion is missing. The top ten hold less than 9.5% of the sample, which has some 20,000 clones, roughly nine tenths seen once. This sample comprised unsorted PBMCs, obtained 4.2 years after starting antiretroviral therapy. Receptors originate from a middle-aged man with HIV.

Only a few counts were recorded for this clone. CDR3 loop: CASSQEIFYEQYF. CDR3 coding DNA: TGTGCCAGCAGCCAAGAAATATTCTACGAGCAGTACTTC. The chain has TRBV4-2 and TRBJ2-7; D is unresolved. This CDR3 comprises 13 residues. Germline CDR1 and CDR2: LGHNA and YNFKEQ. Trimming left V 0 bases short and J 3 bases short, with 6 bases between.

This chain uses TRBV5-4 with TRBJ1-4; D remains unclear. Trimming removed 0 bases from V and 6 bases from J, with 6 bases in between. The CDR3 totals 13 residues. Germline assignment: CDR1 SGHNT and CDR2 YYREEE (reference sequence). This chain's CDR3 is CASSLGFDEKLFF. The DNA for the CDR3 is TGTGCCAGCAGCTTGGGGTTTGATGAAAAACTGTTTTTT.

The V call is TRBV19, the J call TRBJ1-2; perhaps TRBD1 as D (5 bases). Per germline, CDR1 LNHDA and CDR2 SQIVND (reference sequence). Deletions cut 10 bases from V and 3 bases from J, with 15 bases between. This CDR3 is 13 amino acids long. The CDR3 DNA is TGTGCCACCGATCCAGGGTACTACTATGGCTACACCTTC. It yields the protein CATDPGYYYGYTF. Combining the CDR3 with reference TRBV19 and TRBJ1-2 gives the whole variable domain DGGITQSPKYLFRKEGQNVTLSCEQNLNHDAMYWYRQDPGQGLRLIYYSQIVNDFQKGDIAEGYSVSREKKESFPLTVTSAQKNPTAFYLCATDPGYYYGYTFGSGTRLTVV.

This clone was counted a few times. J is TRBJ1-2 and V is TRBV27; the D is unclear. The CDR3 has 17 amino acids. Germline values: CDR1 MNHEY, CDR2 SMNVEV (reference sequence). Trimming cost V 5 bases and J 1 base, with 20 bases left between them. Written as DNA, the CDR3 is TGTGCCAGCAGTGACTCCCATTCTTTGCTATATAACTATGGCTACACCTTC. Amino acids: CASSDSHSLLYNYGYTF.

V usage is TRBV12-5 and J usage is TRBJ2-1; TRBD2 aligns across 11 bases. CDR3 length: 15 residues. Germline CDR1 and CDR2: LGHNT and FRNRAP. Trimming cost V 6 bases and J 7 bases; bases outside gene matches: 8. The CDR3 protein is CASGLSGGAGNEQFF. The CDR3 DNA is TGTGCTAGTGGCCTTAGCGGGGGGGCGGGGAATGAGCAGTTCTTC. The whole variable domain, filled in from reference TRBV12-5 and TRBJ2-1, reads DARVTQTPRHKVTEMGQEVTMRCQPILGHNTVFWYRQTMMQGLELLAYFRNRAPLDDSGMPKDRFSAEMPDATLATLKIQPSEPRDSAVYFCASGLSGGAGNEQFFGPGTRLTVL.

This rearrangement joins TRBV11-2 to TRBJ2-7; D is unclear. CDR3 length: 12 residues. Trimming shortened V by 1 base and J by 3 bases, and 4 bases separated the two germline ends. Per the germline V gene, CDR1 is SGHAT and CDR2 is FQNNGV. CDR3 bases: TGTGCCAGCAGCTTAGCAAACTACGAGCAGTACTTC. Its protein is CASSLANYEQYF.

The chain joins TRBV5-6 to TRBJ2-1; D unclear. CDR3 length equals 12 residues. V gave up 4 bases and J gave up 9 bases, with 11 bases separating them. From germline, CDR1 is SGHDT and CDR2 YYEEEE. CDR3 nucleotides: TGTGCCAGCAGCGCCTTGACGGGTGAGCAGTTCTTC. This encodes CASSALTGEQFF. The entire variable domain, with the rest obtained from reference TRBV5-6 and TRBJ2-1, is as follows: DAGVTQSPTHLIKTRGQQVTLRCSPKSGHDTVSWYQQALGQGPQFIFQYYEEEERQRGNFPDRFSGHQFPNYSSELNVNALLLGDSALYLCASSALTGEQFFGPGTRLTVL.

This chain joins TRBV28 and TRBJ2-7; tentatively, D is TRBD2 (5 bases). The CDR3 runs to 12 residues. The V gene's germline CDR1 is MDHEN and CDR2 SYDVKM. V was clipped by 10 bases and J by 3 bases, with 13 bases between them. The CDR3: CATLARGYEQYF. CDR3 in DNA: TGTGCCACATTAGCGCGAGGCTACGAGCAGTACTTC.

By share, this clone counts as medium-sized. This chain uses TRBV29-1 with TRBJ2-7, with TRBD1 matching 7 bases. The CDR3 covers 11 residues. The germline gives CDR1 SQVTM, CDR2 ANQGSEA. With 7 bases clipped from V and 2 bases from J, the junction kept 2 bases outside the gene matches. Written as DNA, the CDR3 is TGCAGCGCGGGACAGACCTACGAGCAGTACTTC. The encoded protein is CSAGQTYEQYF.

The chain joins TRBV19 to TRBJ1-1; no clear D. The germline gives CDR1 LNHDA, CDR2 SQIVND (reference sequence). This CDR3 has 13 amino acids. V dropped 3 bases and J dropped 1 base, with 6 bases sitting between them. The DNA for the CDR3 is TGTGCCAGTAGTATGAACAAGAACACTGAAGCTTTCTTT. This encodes CASSMNKNTEAFF.

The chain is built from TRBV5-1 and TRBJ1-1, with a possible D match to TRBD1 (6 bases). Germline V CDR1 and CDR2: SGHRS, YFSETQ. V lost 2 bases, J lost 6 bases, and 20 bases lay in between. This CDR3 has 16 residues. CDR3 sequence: CASSLEPRGAGAEAFF. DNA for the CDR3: TGCGCCAGCAGCTTAGAGCCTCGGGGGGCAGGCGCTGAAGCTTTCTTT.

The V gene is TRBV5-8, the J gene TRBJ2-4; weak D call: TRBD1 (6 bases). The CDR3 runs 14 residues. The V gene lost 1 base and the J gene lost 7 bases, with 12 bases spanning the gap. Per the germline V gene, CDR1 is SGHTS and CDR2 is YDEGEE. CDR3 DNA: TGTGCCAGCAGCTTGACAGGGAGTCGGAACATTCAGTACTTC. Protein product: CASSLTGSRNIQYF.

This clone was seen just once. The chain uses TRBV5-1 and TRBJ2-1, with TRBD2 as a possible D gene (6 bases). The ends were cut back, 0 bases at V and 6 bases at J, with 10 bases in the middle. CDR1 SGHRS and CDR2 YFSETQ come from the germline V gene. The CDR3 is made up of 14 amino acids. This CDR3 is CASSLDGGRNEQFF. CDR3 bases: TGCGCCAGCAGCTTGGACGGGGGACGCAATGAGCAGTTCTTC.

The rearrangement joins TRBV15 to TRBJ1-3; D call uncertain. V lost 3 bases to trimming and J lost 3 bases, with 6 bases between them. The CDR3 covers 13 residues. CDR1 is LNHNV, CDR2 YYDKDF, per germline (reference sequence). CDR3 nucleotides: TGTGCCACCAGCAGCGAGGTTGGAAACACCATATATTTT. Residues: CATSSEVGNTIYF.